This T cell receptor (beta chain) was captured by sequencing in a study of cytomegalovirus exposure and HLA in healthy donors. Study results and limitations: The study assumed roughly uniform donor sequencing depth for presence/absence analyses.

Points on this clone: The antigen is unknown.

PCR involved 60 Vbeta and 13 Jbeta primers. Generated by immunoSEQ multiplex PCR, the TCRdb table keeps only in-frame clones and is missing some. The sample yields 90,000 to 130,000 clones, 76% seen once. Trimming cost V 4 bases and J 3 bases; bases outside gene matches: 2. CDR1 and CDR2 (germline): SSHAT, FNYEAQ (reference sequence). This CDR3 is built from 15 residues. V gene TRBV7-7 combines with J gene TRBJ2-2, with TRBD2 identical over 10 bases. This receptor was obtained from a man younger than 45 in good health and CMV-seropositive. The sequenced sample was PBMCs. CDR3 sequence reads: CASSSSGGDTGELFF. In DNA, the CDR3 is TGTGCCAGCAGCTCCAGCGGGGGGGACACCGGGGAGCTGTTTTTT.